The 32 T cell receptor beta chains in this list originate from one sample, sequenced in a study of blood T cells in healthy people across ages. For the second PCR, which ran for about 6 to 12 cycles, a sample-barcoded 5' primer and a J-beta primer mix were used. MiXCR, applied by TCRdb to the 5' RACE reads, yields one record per CDR3 protein. Of approximately 900,000 distinct CDR3 sequences listed, almost 30% are singletons. This sample was also put to use in a study of T cells of mothers and their children.

The source material was blood. The receptors shown here come from a woman in her thirties or forties in good health.

This clonotype was detected many times. At one of its ends the junction is not consistent with the germline gene, which may arise from a read error. The chain joins TRBV7-7 to TRBJ2-5; D is unresolved. The germline V gene has CDR1 SSHAT and CDR2 FNYEAQ (reference sequence). The CDR3 is made up of 15 amino acids. CDR3 in DNA: TGTGCTAGCAGCTTTTCGCCACCTCCATTTGGGACCCAGTACTTC. Its protein is CASSFSPPPFGTQYF.

A few counts support this clonotype. This chain joins TRBV12-3 or TRBV12-4 and TRBJ1-4; TRBD1 might be the D (6 bases). Trimming left V 6 bases short and J 0 bases short, with 14 bases between. The CDR3 has 16 amino acids. CDR3 bases: TGTGCCAGCAGCCGGGGACACCTTGCAACTAATGAAAAACTGTTTTTT. Protein product: CASSRGHLATNEKLFF.

The chain joins TRBV28 to TRBJ2-5, with D possibly TRBD1 on 5 matching bases. Between the trimmed V and J ends, which lost 2 bases and 5 bases, there was a span of 12 bases. There are 14 residues in the CDR3. Per germline, CDR1 MDHEN and CDR2 SYDVKM. The CDR3 loop reads CASSLQGNWETQYF. The CDR3 DNA reads as TGTGCCAGCAGTTTACAGGGAAATTGGGAGACCCAGTACTTC.

This clonotype has more than one count but fewer than ten. The rearrangement uses TRBV20-1 and TRBJ1-5; D is undetermined. The ends were cut back, 0 bases at V and 0 bases at J, with 15 bases in the middle. The length of the CDR3 is 17 residues. The V gene's germline CDR1 is DFQATT and CDR2 SNEGSKA (reference sequence). The CDR3: CSARDPRLQYSNQPQHF. As DNA, the CDR3 is TGCAGTGCTAGAGATCCAAGACTGCAGTATAGCAATCAGCCCCAGCATTTT.

Only a few counts were recorded for this clonotype. The chain is built from TRBV5-1 and TRBJ1-6; D possibly corresponds to TRBD1 (6 bases). Trimming cost V 0 bases and J 7 bases, with 8 bases left between them. CDR1 and CDR2 from the germline V gene are SGHRS and YFSETQ. CDR3 length: 14 amino acids. CDR3 sequence: CASSLEGGNSPLHF. The CDR3 DNA is TGCGCCAGCAGCTTGGAAGGGGGGAATTCACCCCTCCACTTT.

This clonotype was counted ten times or more. The CDR3 region has the DNA TGTGCCAGCAGTGAGACCCCGGGGGTCGAAAGCTCCTACGAGCAGTACTTC. Translated, it gives CASSETPGVESSYEQYF. The J gene is TRBJ2-7, the V gene TRBV6-4; the D gene is possibly TRBD2 (6 bases). V dropped 3 bases and J dropped 0 bases, with 18 bases sitting between them. The CDR3 extends over 17 amino acids. Germline V gene sequence: CDR1 MRHNA, CDR2 SNTAGT.

This clonotype was seen at least ten times. The rearrangement uses TRBV21-1 and TRBJ2-3; the table calls TRBD2, which could not be checked here. TRBV21-1 is assigned pseudogene status. The CDR3 totals 18 residues. CDR3 loop: CASILVGSGGTDTDTQYF. CDR3 coding DNA: TGTGCCAGCATCCTCGTCGGTAGCGGGGGGACAGACACAGATACGCAGTATTTT.

Remarks on this clonotype: At one end the junction does not follow the germline gene, possibly because of a read error. The chain has TRBV24-1 and TRBJ2-1; TRBD2 matches 12 bases. CDR1 KGHDR and CDR2 SFDVKD come from the germline V gene. The CDR3 is made up of 19 amino acids. The CDR3 is CATSDPTSGGSSSYNGQFF. The CDR3 coding sequence is TGTGCCACCAGTGATCCGACTAGCGGGGGATCGAGCTCCTACAATGGGCAGTTCTTC.

Comment on this clonotype: This may be a read error: a much more frequent sequence differs by one nucleotide. The rearrangement joins TRBV4-1 to TRBJ2-4; either TRBD1 or TRBD2 may supply D (5 bases each). V lost 0 bases and J lost 3, with 15 bases in between. The germline V gene encodes CDR1 MGHRA and CDR2 YSYEKL. The CDR3 has 17 amino acids. The CDR3 reads CASSQDWRGAVKNIQYF. In nucleotides, the CDR3 is TGCGCCAGCAGCCAAGATTGGAGAGGGGCGGTCAAAAACATTCAGTACTTC.

This clonotype appeared a few times. The CDR3 region has the DNA TGTGCCAGCAGAAACGACAGGGAAGAGACCCAGTACTTC. Its translation: CASRNDREETQYF. The V and J genes are TRBV12-3 or TRBV12-4 and TRBJ2-5; the match to TRBD1 covers 7 bases. This CDR3 has 13 amino acids. The V and J ends lost 6 bases and 3 bases, in that order; junction bases with no gene match: 4.

Concerning this clonotype itself: This may stem from a read error, because a much larger clone lies one nucleotide away. This rearrangement joins TRBV4-1 to TRBJ2-7; either TRBD1 or TRBD2 may supply D (5 bases each). The CDR3 length is 17 residues. Germline V gene data show CDR1 as MGHRA and CDR2 as YSYEKL. The CDR3 DNA is TGCGCCAGCAGTCAAGGAATTCAAGGGGACGGCTCCTACGAGCAGTACTTC. This encodes CASSQGIQGDGSYEQYF.

This clonotype was found many times. V gene TRBV12-3 or TRBV12-4 combines with J gene TRBJ2-7; D perhaps matches TRBD2 (5 bases). Trimming pared 6 bases from V and 5 bases from J, leaving 14 bases between. This CDR3 comprises 13 residues. The CDR3 bases are TGTGCCAGCAGGCAGAGGGTGCAAAACGAGCAGTACTTC. This sequence encodes CASRQRVQNEQYF.

This clonotype has only a few counts. CDR3 loop: CSVVLELQETQYF. CDR3 sequence (DNA): TGCAGCGTTGTCCTAGAACTACAAGAGACCCAGTACTTC. The rearrangement uses TRBV29-1 and TRBJ2-5; D is undetermined. From germline, CDR1 is SQVTM and CDR2 ANQGSEA. This CDR3 is built from 13 residues. The V end lost 4 bases, the J end lost 2 bases, and 11 bases lay between the germline ends.

The chain links TRBV20-1 to TRBJ2-7; D perhaps matches TRBD2 (5 bases). V shed 4 bases and J shed 2 bases, with 18 bases lying between them. The CDR3 has 15 residues. The germline gives CDR1 DFQATT, CDR2 SNEGSKA (reference sequence). As DNA, the CDR3 is TGCAGTGCTAACCTCCGGACTGTTAGTGCCTACGAGCAGTACTTC. Protein: CSANLRTVSAYEQYF.

A few counts support this clonotype. A much larger clonotype is one base distant, so this may be a read error. J is TRBJ2-5 and V is TRBV29-1, with D perhaps TRBD1 (7 bases). Germline assignment: CDR1 SQVTM and CDR2 ANQGSEA. CDR3 length: 15 residues. Trimming stripped 4 bases from V and 5 bases from J, with 20 bases between. The CDR3 here is CSVAEFRGDGETQYF. CDR3 in DNA: TGCAGCGTTGCCGAGTTCAGGGGGGATGGTGAGACCCAGTACTTC.

The rearrangement uses TRBV10-3 and TRBJ2-3; a weak D match, TRBD2 (5 bases). Trimming took off 0 bases at V and 0 bases at J, with 10 bases between the two ends. CDR1 and CDR2 (germline): ENHRY, SYGVKD. The CDR3 is 16 residues long. In DNA form, the CDR3 reads TGTGCCATCAGTGAGTCACAATGGGAGAGCACAGATACGCAGTATTTT. It is translated as CAISESQWESTDTQYF.

This clonotype was found a few times. CDR3 DNA sequence: TGTGCCAGCGTTGGACGTGGCGGCTACACCTTC. Amino acid sequence: CASVGRGGYTF. The chain uses TRBV28 and TRBJ1-2; D is unresolved. The CDR3 is made up of 11 amino acids. Germline V CDR1 and CDR2: MDHEN, SYDVKM. Between the trimmed V and J ends, which lost 8 bases and 8 bases, there was a span of 12 bases.

This clonotype was found many times. The chain carries TRBV7-2 and TRBJ2-5; D unclear. V dropped 5 bases and J dropped 1 base, with 8 bases sitting between them. Germline CDR1 is SGHTA and CDR2 is FQGNSA. The CDR3 runs 13 residues. The CDR3 sequence is CASSQYLQETQYF. The CDR3 DNA follows: TGTGCCAGCAGCCAATACCTCCAAGAGACCCAGTACTTC.

The chain employs TRBV5-1 and TRBJ2-7, with D unclear. The CDR3 has 16 amino acids. V was trimmed by 0 bases and J by 4 bases, leaving 17 bases between them. Germline V CDR1 and CDR2: SGHRS, YFSETQ. As DNA, the CDR3 is TGCGCCAGCAGCTTGGGTGACATTATACCCAATTACGAGCAGTACTTC. Its translation: CASSLGDIIPNYEQYF.

In this sample, this clonotype turned up many times. The chain employs TRBV29-1 and TRBJ2-1; tentative D call: TRBD1 (5 bases). The CDR3 totals 14 residues. The V gene's germline CDR1 is SQVTM and CDR2 ANQGSEA. Between the trimmed V and J ends, which lost 7 bases and 8 bases, there was a span of 21 bases. The chain's CDR3 is CSDTDSRPGDEQFF. The CDR3 DNA is TGCAGCGATACTGACAGCCGCCCTGGGGATGAGCAGTTCTTC.

The chain carries TRBV5-5 and TRBJ2-1; D is unresolved. Germline values: CDR1 SGHKS, CDR2 YYEKEE (reference sequence). This CDR3 has 12 residues. The V end lost 4 bases, the J end lost 8 bases, and 10 bases lay between the germline ends. CDR3 sequence: CASSLGVHEQFF. CDR3 in DNA: TGTGCCAGCAGCCTTGGGGTCCATGAGCAGTTCTTC.

This clonotype has ten or more counts. This chain uses TRBV15 with TRBJ2-7, with D perhaps given as TRBD1 or TRBD2 (6 bases each). Trimming took 2 bases from V and 2 from J, leaving 13 bases between them. This CDR3 spans 15 amino acids. Germline V gene data show CDR1 as LNHNV and CDR2 as YYDKDF (reference sequence). The CDR3: CATSRPPRGAYEQYF. CDR3 sequence (DNA): TGTGCCACCAGCAGACCACCGAGGGGGGCCTACGAGCAGTACTTC.

This clonotype appeared a few times. This chain joins TRBV20-1 and TRBJ1-4; 7 bases fit TRBD1. CDR3 length: 15 amino acids. The germline gives CDR1 DFQATT, CDR2 SNEGSKA (reference sequence). V lost 6 bases to trimming and J lost 7 bases; unmatched junction nucleotides: 14. CDR3 residues: CSASPVQGLSEKLFF. The DNA of the CDR3 is TGCAGTGCGAGTCCCGTACAGGGGTTGAGTGAAAAACTGTTTTTT.

In this sample, this clonotype turned up many times. The chain uses TRBV7-2 and TRBJ2-7; D perhaps matches TRBD2 (6 bases). Trimming pared 4 bases from V and 0 bases from J, leaving 19 bases between. Germline-derived CDR1 and CDR2 are SGHTA and FQGNSA. This CDR3 region has 17 residues. The CDR3 nucleotides read TGTGCCAGCAGCTCGCTCGGGGGTCCCCAGAGCTCCTACGAGCAGTACTTC. The encoded protein is CASSSLGGPQSSYEQYF. Drawing the rest from reference TRBV7-2 and TRBJ2-7, the complete variable domain is GAGVSQSPSNKVTEKGKDVELRCDPISGHTALYWYRQSLGQGLEFLIYFQGNSAPDKSGLPSDRFSAERTGGSVSTLTIQRTQQEDSAVYLCASSSLGGPQSSYEQYFGPGTRLTVT.

The chain recombines TRBV7-2 with TRBJ1-2, with D uncertain. Germline lookup yields CDR1 SGHTA and CDR2 FQGNSA. The CDR3 is 14 amino acids. Deletions cut 6 bases from V and 8 bases from J, with 19 bases between. CDR3 nucleotides: TGTGCCAGCAGACCACTGGAAAGGTCTGGCGGCTACACCTTC. Translating gives CASRPLERSGGYTF.

Notes on this clonotype: A much larger clone sits a single nucleotide away, making a read error possible. V is TRBV10-3 and J is TRBJ2-7, with a tentative D call TRBD1 (5 bases). V was cut by 6 bases and J by 3 bases, with 12 bases left in between. The germline V gene encodes CDR1 ENHRY and CDR2 SYGVKD. This CDR3 region has 13 residues. The CDR3 DNA is TGTGCCATCAGGGATGCGCAGGGCTACGAGCAGTACTTC. It is translated as CAIRDAQGYEQYF.

This clonotype was observed many times. The V gene is TRBV7-4, the J gene TRBJ2-4; D remains ambiguous. The V end was cut by 8 bases, the J end by 1 base, with 21 bases between. Germline values: CDR1 SGHVT, CDR2 SQSDAQ. This CDR3 has 17 amino acids. CDR3 in amino acids: CASVGPTVARAKNIQYF. CDR3 nucleotides: TGTGCCAGCGTAGGTCCGACCGTCGCGAGGGCCAAAAACATTCAGTACTTC.

The rearrangement uses TRBV7-3 and TRBJ2-6, with TRBD1 matching over 7 bases. Germline V gene data show CDR1 as SGHTA and CDR2 as FQGTGA. The CDR3 runs 20 residues. V gave up 6 bases and J gave up 3 bases; unmatched junction bases: 20. CDR3 loop: CASSLGPPGQRKGGANVLTF. The CDR3 region has the DNA TGTGCCAGCAGTTTAGGTCCACCGGGACAGAGAAAAGGTGGGGCCAACGTCCTGACTTTC.

A remark on this clonotype: The junction departs from germline at one end; a sequencing error may be responsible. DNA of the CDR3: TGTGCCAGCAGCTTTCTGGACAGAGCCAAAAACATTCGGTACTTC. This gives the protein CASSFLDRAKNIRYF. This chain links TRBV7-9 with TRBJ2-4; TRBD1 might be the D (6 bases). The CDR3 spans 15 residues. The germline V gene encodes CDR1 SEHNR and CDR2 FQNEAQ (reference sequence).

The genes are TRBV5-1 and TRBJ2-5; possibly TRBD2 for D (6 bases). The J call may be in error: the DNA end matches TRBJ2-7 better. The CDR3 has 15 residues. The germline CDR1 and CDR2 sequences are SGHRS and YFSETQ. CDR3 amino acids: CASSPEGLTYNEQYF. In DNA form, the CDR3 reads TGCGCCAGCAGCCCGGAGGGGTTGACCTACAACGAGCAGTACTTC.

This clonotype was counted many times. This sequence joins TRBV7-2 and TRBJ1-2; maybe TRBD1 (6 bases). In germline, CDR1 is SGHTA, CDR2 FQGNSA. The germline V and J ends were trimmed by 2 bases and 4 bases, with 8 bases remaining between them. This CDR3 is 13 amino acids long. This CDR3 reads CASSLQGLYGYTF. The DNA of the CDR3 is TGTGCCAGCAGCTTACAGGGGCTCTATGGCTACACCTTC.

CDR3 residues: CASSPRLTEAFF. CDR3 sequence (DNA): TGTGCCAGCAGTCCCCGTTTAACTGAAGCTTTCTTT. The chain links TRBV28 to TRBJ1-1; D not certain. Germline assignment: CDR1 MDHEN and CDR2 SYDVKM. V was trimmed by 5 bases and J by 5 bases, leaving 9 bases between them. CDR3 length: 12 amino acids.